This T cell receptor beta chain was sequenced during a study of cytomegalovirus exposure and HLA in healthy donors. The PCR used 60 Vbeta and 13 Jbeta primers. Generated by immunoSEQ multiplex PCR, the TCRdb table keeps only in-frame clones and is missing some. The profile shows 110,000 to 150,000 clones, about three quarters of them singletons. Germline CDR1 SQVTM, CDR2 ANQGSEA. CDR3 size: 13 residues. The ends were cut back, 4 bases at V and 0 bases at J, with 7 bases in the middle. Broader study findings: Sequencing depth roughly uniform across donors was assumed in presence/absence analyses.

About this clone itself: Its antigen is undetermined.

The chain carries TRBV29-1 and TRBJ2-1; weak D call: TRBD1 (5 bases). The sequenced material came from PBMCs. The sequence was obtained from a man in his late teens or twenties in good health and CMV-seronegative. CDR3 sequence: CSVGQSSYNEQFF. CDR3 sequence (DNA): TGCAGCGTTGGACAGAGCTCCTACAATGAGCAGTTCTTC.